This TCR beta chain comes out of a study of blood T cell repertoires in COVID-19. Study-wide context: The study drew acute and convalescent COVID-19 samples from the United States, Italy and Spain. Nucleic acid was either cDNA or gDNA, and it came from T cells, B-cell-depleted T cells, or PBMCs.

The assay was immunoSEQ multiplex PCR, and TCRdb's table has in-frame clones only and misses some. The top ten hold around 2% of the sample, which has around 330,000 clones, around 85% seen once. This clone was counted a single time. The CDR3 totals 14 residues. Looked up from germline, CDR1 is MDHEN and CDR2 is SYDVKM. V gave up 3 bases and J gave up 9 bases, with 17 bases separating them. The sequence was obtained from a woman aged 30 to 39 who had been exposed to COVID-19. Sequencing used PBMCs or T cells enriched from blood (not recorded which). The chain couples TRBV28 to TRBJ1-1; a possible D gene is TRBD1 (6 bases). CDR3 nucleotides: TGTGCCAGCAGTTTCTTGACAGGCACCATGAAAGCTTTCTTT. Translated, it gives CASSFLTGTMKAFF.